Each of the 25 T cell receptor beta chains below was sequenced from the same sample in a study of regulatory T cells in long-lasting Graves disease. Described time point: newly diagnosed GD, antithyroid drugs for less than 3 months. RNA extracted from PBMCs served as the sequencing template. Libraries of TCR beta came from iRepertoire HTBI primers plus Arm-PCR of CDR3 regions. TCRdb reprocessed the multiplex PCR reads via MiXCR and lists one record per CDR3 protein. The table shows roughly 420,000 distinct CDR3 sequences, with 13% to 15% occurring only once. In addition, the sample was reused for a study of T cells in Graves' hyperthyroidism and ophthalmopathy.

The input for sequencing was peripheral blood mononuclear cells (PBMCs), taken at new diagnosis, from a patient treated with antithyroid drugs. The receptors here all came from a woman aged 45-65 years with Graves disease.

In its sample, this clonotype was seen a few times. The rearrangement uses TRBV29-1 and TRBJ1-3; tentatively, D is TRBD1 (6 bases). This CDR3 has 15 residues. V was shortened by 7 bases and J by 4 bases, with 20 bases between the two germline ends. Germline CDR1 reads SQVTM; CDR2 reads ANQGSEA. In nucleotides, the CDR3 is TGCAGCGCTGTACCGGGGGGGCTGGCCGGAAACACCATATATTTT. It is translated as CSAVPGGLAGNTIYF.

There are a few counts of this clonotype. The V gene is TRBV6-1, the J gene TRBJ1-6; no clear D. The ends were cut back, 0 bases at V and 5 bases at J, with 5 bases in the middle. The CDR3 consists of 14 residues. CDR1 is MNHNS and CDR2 is SASEGT in the germline V gene. CDR3 bases: TGTGCCAGCAGTGAAGCCTGGGATAATTCACCCCTCCACTTT. It is translated as CASSEAWDNSPLHF.

Ten or more counts support this clonotype. The chain carries TRBV18 and TRBJ2-5, with no clear D. Per germline, CDR1 KGHSH and CDR2 LQKENI. Trimming took 0 bases from V and 4 from J, leaving 6 bases between them. CDR3 length: 13 amino acids. CDR3 DNA sequence: TGTGCCAGCTCACCACCGGTGGCAGAGACCCAGTACTTC. This codes for CASSPPVAETQYF.

This clonotype has only a few counts. CDR3 sequence: CASSEKGQLTGELFF. CDR3 DNA: TGTGCCAGCAGCGAAAAGGGACAGTTGACCGGGGAGCTGTTTTTT. This chain connects TRBV7-3 to TRBJ2-2, with 7 nucleotides matching TRBD1. The CDR3 extends over 15 amino acids. The V gene's germline CDR1 is SGHTA and CDR2 FQGTGA. J was trimmed by 5 bases and V by 5 bases; bases with no gene match: 8.

This clonotype was counted between two and nine times. This chain uses TRBV9 with TRBJ2-3; maybe TRBD2 (6 bases). CDR3 length equals 15 residues. CDR1 and CDR2 from the germline V gene are SGDLS and YYNGEE. V was pared by 0 bases and J by 0 bases, with 8 bases between. CDR3 in amino acids: CASSVAGTSTDTQYF. CDR3 coding DNA: TGTGCCAGCAGCGTAGCCGGGACTAGCACAGATACGCAGTATTTT.

This clonotype has just one count. The V gene is TRBV6-1, the J gene TRBJ1-1; the match to TRBD1 covers 8 bases. Unmatched junction bases numbered 6, after V lost 7 bases and J lost 5 bases. This CDR3 has 13 amino acids. CDR1 and CDR2 from the germline V gene are MNHNS and SASEGT. The CDR3 protein is CASNTGGWTEAFF. In DNA form, the CDR3 reads TGTGCCAGCAATACAGGGGGATGGACTGAAGCTTTCTTT.

In this sample, this clonotype turned up many times. The chain carries TRBV30 and TRBJ2-3, with D maybe TRBD1 (6 bases). Germline CDR1 is GTSNPN and CDR2 is SVGIG (reference sequence). There are 14 residues in the CDR3. V lost 8 bases and J lost 1, with 16 bases in between. In DNA, the CDR3 is TGTGCCACCGAGCAGGGGTCGGGCACAGATACGCAGTATTTT. Translated, it gives CATEQGSGTDTQYF.

V gene TRBV19 combines with J gene TRBJ2-2, with TRBD2 matching 10 bases. CDR3 size: 16 residues. Germline trimming cut 6 bases from V and 4 bases from J; bases unmatched to any gene: 8. Germline CDR1 LNHDA, CDR2 SQIVND (reference sequence). CDR3 sequence (DNA): TGTGCCAGTAGGTCAGCGGGAGGGCCGAGCACCGGGGAGCTGTTTTTT. This translates into CASRSAGGPSTGELFF.

This clonotype has at least ten counts. The gene calls are TRBV28 and TRBJ2-5; 7 bases are a match to TRBD1. In germline, CDR1 is MDHEN, CDR2 SYDVKM. J gave up 4 bases and V 2 bases, and 10 bases lay outside the gene matches. This CDR3 has 16 amino acids. The CDR3 sequence: CASSLAYDRVGETQYF. In nucleotides, the CDR3 is TGTGCCAGCAGTTTAGCCTACGACAGGGTAGGAGAGACCCAGTACTTC.

This clonotype has at least ten counts. The V and J genes are TRBV29-1 and TRBJ2-2, with TRBD1 matching over 10 bases. V gave up 6 bases and J gave up 3 bases; unmatched junction bases: 7. The CDR3 is made up of 15 amino acids. CDR1 is SQVTM, CDR2 ANQGSEA, per germline. The CDR3 spells CSVGTGDRDTGELFF. The DNA of the CDR3 is TGCAGCGTCGGGACAGGGGACCGGGACACCGGGGAGCTGTTTTTT.

The chain recombines TRBV28 with TRBJ1-2; no reliable D call. Trimming removed 2 bases at V and 4 bases at J, with 5 bases between. Germline V CDR1 and CDR2: MDHEN, SYDVKM. The CDR3 loop spans 12 amino acids. CDR3 bases: TGTGCCAGCAGTTTACCGCCCTATGGCTACACCTTC. Translating gives CASSLPPYGYTF.

This chain links TRBV14 with TRBJ1-1, with D unclear. V lost 2 bases and J lost 3, with 10 bases in between. CDR3 size: 14 residues. CDR1 SGHDN and CDR2 FVKESK come from the germline V gene. The CDR3 here is CASSQITVDTEAFF. The CDR3 region has the DNA TGTGCCAGCAGCCAAATTACAGTAGACACTGAAGCTTTCTTT.

This clonotype has a handful of counts. This chain joins TRBV25-1 and TRBJ2-6; 11 bases line up with TRBD1. V gave up 0 bases and J gave up 0 bases; unmatched junction bases: 1. CDR1 is MGHDK and CDR2 is SYGVNS in the germline V gene. The CDR3 covers 18 residues. Here the CDR3 DNA reads TGTGCCAGCAGTGAATATGGGACAGGGGGCTCTGGGGCCAACGTCCTGACTTTC. Amino acid sequence: CASSEYGTGGSGANVLTF.

This clonotype came up many times. This rearrangement joins TRBV28 to TRBJ2-4; 11 nucleotides agree with TRBD2. V lost 2 bases to trimming and J lost 4 bases; unmatched junction nucleotides: 7. Per germline, CDR1 MDHEN and CDR2 SYDVKM. The CDR3 extends over 17 amino acids. The DNA of the CDR3 is TGTGCCAGCAGTTTACAGGGTAGCGGGAGGGGTAAAAACATTCAGTACTTC. Its translation: CASSLQGSGRGKNIQYF.

The chain links TRBV7-6 to TRBJ2-7; 7 bases fit TRBD1. Losses at the gene ends were 5 bases for V and 0 bases for J; bases not matched to a gene: 4. The CDR3 loop spans 14 amino acids. CDR1 SGHVS and CDR2 FNYEAQ come from the germline V gene. Here the CDR3 DNA reads TGTGCCAGCAGCGCAGGGGGTAGCTCCTACGAGCAGTACTTC. As protein: CASSAGGSSYEQYF.

The chain carries TRBV20-1 and TRBJ2-7; possibly TRBD2 for D (6 bases). CDR3 length: 16 residues. Germline CDR1 DFQATT, CDR2 SNEGSKA (reference sequence). The ends were cut back, 0 bases at V and 3 bases at J, with 18 bases in the middle. In DNA, the CDR3 is TGCAGTGCTAGAGATCTTTCCGGTGGGGACTTCTACGAGCAGTACTTC. Amino acid sequence: CSARDLSGGDFYEQYF.

Concerning this clonotype: The junction shows a germline mismatch at one end, possibly a read error. The chain is built from TRBV5-1 and TRBJ2-3; 9 bases line up with TRBD2. The CDR3 length is 18 residues. The germline gives CDR1 SGHRS, CDR2 YFSETQ. CDR3 DNA sequence: TGCGCCAGCAGCTTGTCTGACCGACTAGCGGTTTTCACAGATACGCAATATTTT. Protein product: CASSLSDRLAVFTDTQYF.

The V gene is TRBV6-1, the J gene TRBJ2-3; a possible D gene is TRBD1 (6 bases). CDR1 and CDR2 (germline): MNHNS, SASEGT. There are 15 residues in the CDR3. V was trimmed by 5 bases and J by 5 bases, leaving 17 bases between them. CDR3 DNA sequence: TGTGCCAGCAGTCCAGGGGATGCAGTGGGAGATACGCAGTATTTT. Protein product: CASSPGDAVGDTQYF.

This clonotype was detected ten times or more. The V and J genes are TRBV7-8 and TRBJ1-1; D uncertain. Germline assignment: CDR1 SGHVS and CDR2 FQNEAQ. The V and J ends lost 8 bases and 7 bases respectively, with 23 bases between them. CDR3 length equals 15 residues. The CDR3 sequence is CASRIERGMRDEAFF. As DNA, the CDR3 is TGTGCCAGCCGGATCGAGCGGGGTATGAGAGATGAAGCTTTCTTT.

This clonotype has at least ten counts. For the CDR3, the DNA is TGTGCCACCAGTGATCGGACTAGCGGGCCTCCCTACGAGCAGTACTTC. This translates into CATSDRTSGPPYEQYF. V gene TRBV24-1 combines with J gene TRBJ2-7; 11 positions match TRBD2. V was pared by 3 bases and J by 2 bases, with 5 bases of the junction left unmatched. Germline loops: CDR1 KGHDR, CDR2 SFDVKD. This CDR3 spans 16 amino acids.

The chain couples TRBV10-3 to TRBJ2-7; weak D call: TRBD2 (6 bases). In germline, CDR1 is ENHRY, CDR2 SYGVKD. With 6 bases removed from V and 3 bases from J, the gap between germline ends came to 12 bases. The CDR3 extends over 13 amino acids. The CDR3 is CAISLGGGYEQYF. The CDR3 DNA sequence: TGTGCCATCAGCCTGGGGGGAGGCTACGAGCAGTACTTC.

This clonotype has a handful of counts. The chain uses TRBV19 and TRBJ2-3; 8 bases align to TRBD2. This CDR3 has 15 amino acids. V was clipped by 7 bases and J by 7 bases; unmatched bases: 13. Germline lookup yields CDR1 LNHDA and CDR2 SQIVND (reference sequence). CDR3 region: CASKTSPTSGYTQYF. The CDR3 DNA reads TGTGCCAGTAAAACCTCCCCCACTAGCGGATATACGCAGTATTTT.

In this sample, this clonotype turned up many times. V is TRBV28 and J is TRBJ2-7; D not certain. The V gene lost 2 bases and the J gene lost 2 bases, with 7 bases spanning the gap. CDR1 and CDR2 from the germline V gene are MDHEN and SYDVKM. The CDR3 consists of 13 residues. The CDR3, as DNA: TGTGCCAGCAGTTTAAACAGTCCCTACGAGCAGTACTTC. This sequence encodes CASSLNSPYEQYF.

This chain joins TRBV6-2 or TRBV6-3 and TRBJ2-1; no firm D call. V dropped 2 bases and J dropped 9 bases, with 11 bases sitting between them. Germline V gene data show CDR1 as MNHEY and CDR2 as SVGEGT. The CDR3 sequence is 13 residues long. The CDR3 sequence is CASSYLGGGEQFF. The CDR3 nucleotides read TGTGCCAGCAGTTACCTAGGTGGTGGTGAGCAGTTCTTC.

The sample holds a few counts of this clonotype. V is TRBV13 and J is TRBJ2-7; D uncertain. CDR1 is PRHDT, CDR2 FYEKMQ, per germline (reference sequence). The CDR3 contains 12 residues. V was shortened by 5 bases and J by 4 bases, with 9 bases between the two germline ends. The DNA of the CDR3 is TGTGCCAGCAGCCATTTCAAATACGAGCAGTACTTC. It is translated as CASSHFKYEQYF.